This T cell receptor beta chain was identified during a study of blood T cell repertoires in COVID-19. Overall study: Both acute and convalescent COVID-19 samples were obtained from the United States, Italy and Spain. PBMCs, B-cell-depleted T cells, or T cells were the source of the cDNA or gDNA that made up the material.

Per the study methods: Reference gene primer amplification gave nucleated cell count estimates. Produced via immunoSEQ multiplex PCR; TCRdb's table is partial and in-frame only. V and J calls and clone size come straight from that table; D and trimming were deduced from the DNA. The sample carries roughly 300,000 clones, 90% recorded once. Seattle patients were enrolled during active infection and followed longitudinally. The CDR3 loop spans 14 amino acids. Germline assignment: CDR1 MNHEY and CDR2 SVGAGI. The germline V and J ends were trimmed by 4 bases and 3 bases, with 10 bases remaining between them.

The gene calls are TRBV6-5 and TRBJ1-3, with unresolved D. Source material: peripheral blood. The sequence was obtained from a woman aged 25 to 39 with COVID-19, enrolled during active disease. The CDR3 DNA is TGTGCCAGCAGTTCTCGGGATTTTGGAAACACCATATATTTT. It yields the protein CASSSRDFGNTIYF.